The sequence of this TCR beta chain was determined in a study of CD8+ T cells in alopecia areata. Study details: Treated patients took oral tofacitinib at 5 to 10 mg twice daily. The protocol delivered tofacitinib for 6 to 18 months, then withdrew it for 6 months.

Extraction and reverse transcription of RNA yielded cDNA as the sequencing template. Libraries were prepared by immunoSEQ multiplex PCR; TCRdb keeps only in-frame clonotypes and omits some of them. The data show about 130,000 clones, roughly 61% seen once. Study-wide results and caveats: Researchers reported that TCR sharing among patients proved less clear than in mice, possibly HLA-linked. More clonal than normal scalp was lesional scalp, particularly alopecia totalis/universalis.

V lost 3 bases and J lost 1, with 13 bases in between. The CDR3 length is 15 residues. Germline V gene sequence: CDR1 SGHRS, CDR2 YFSETQ. On this clone: As yet, its antigen is unknown.

The source material was CD4+ T cells sorted from blood, sampled at week 0. J is TRBJ1-1 and V is TRBV5-1; D might be TRBD1 (6 bases). The receptor comes from a human donor with alopecia areata. The CDR3 bases are TGCGCCAGCAGCTGGAAAGGGGGGGCGAACACTGAAGCTTTCTTT. This codes for CASSWKGGANTEAFF.